Following are 8 T cell receptor beta chains from one sample sequenced in a study of cytomegalovirus exposure and HLA in healthy donors. Only in-frame clones appear in the TCRdb table, and some are missing; sequencing was by immunoSEQ multiplex PCR. The repertoire holds over 120,000 clones, with over 80% as singletons. The sample comprised PBMCs. Receptors were obtained from a young man in good health and CMV-seropositive.

This clone was seen more than once but under ten times. The chain couples TRBV6-5 to TRBJ1-5; unclear D gene. This CDR3 is built from 14 residues. Trimming shortened V by 7 bases and J by 5 bases, and 15 bases separated the two germline ends. The germline V gene has CDR1 MNHEY and CDR2 SVGAGI. The CDR3 reads CASTESGGHQPQHF. The CDR3 DNA reads as TGTGCCAGCACTGAAAGTGGTGGGCATCAGCCCCAGCATTTT.

This rearrangement joins TRBV19 to TRBJ1-2; 7 bases are shared with TRBD1. The CDR3 is 14 amino acids. Germline V CDR1 and CDR2: LNHDA, SQIVND (reference sequence). V lost 6 bases, J lost 0 bases, and 4 bases stayed unmatched. For the CDR3, the DNA is TGTGCCAGTAGCTACGGGACAGCTAACTATGGCTACACCTTC. This translates into CASSYGTANYGYTF. The full variable domain, completed using reference TRBV19 and TRBJ1-2, is DGGITQSPKYLFRKEGQNVTLSCEQNLNHDAMYWYRQDPGQGLRLIYYSQIVNDFQKGDIAEGYSVSREKKESFPLTVTSAQKNPTAFYLCASSYGTANYGYTFGSGTRLTVV.

This chain connects TRBV11-3 to TRBJ1-6; D remains unclear. The germline V gene encodes CDR1 SGHNT and CDR2 YENEEA. Trimming left V 0 bases short and J 9 bases short, with 6 bases between. This CDR3 comprises 13 residues. CDR3 region: CASSLDRSSPLHF. Written as DNA, the CDR3 is TGTGCCAGCAGCTTAGATCGCAGTTCACCCCTCCACTTT. Drawing the rest from reference TRBV11-3 and TRBJ1-6, the complete variable domain is EAGVVQSPRYKIIEKKQPVAFWCNPISGHNTLYWYLQNLGQGPELLIRYENEEAVDDSQLPKDRFSAERLKGVDSTLKIQPAELGDSAVYLCASSLDRSSPLHFGNGTRLTVT.

This chain uses TRBV27 with TRBJ1-1; perhaps TRBD1 as D (5 bases). V was pared by 0 bases and J by 5 bases, with 10 bases between. Germline values: CDR1 MNHEY, CDR2 SMNVEV (reference sequence). CDR3 size: 14 residues. Written as DNA, the CDR3 is TGTGCCAGCAGTTTATCCGGGGGAGGGACTGAAGCTTTCTTT. This encodes CASSLSGGGTEAFF.

The sample holds a few counts of this clone. The chain employs TRBV29-1 and TRBJ1-1; TRBD1 agrees at 7 bases. V trimming: 7 bases; J trimming: 5 bases; junction bases outside the gene matches: 10. CDR1 SQVTM and CDR2 ANQGSEA come from the germline V gene. The CDR3 contains 13 residues. In DNA form, the CDR3 reads TGCAGCGCCGTACGACAGGGCCGGACTGAAGCTTTCTTT. As protein: CSAVRQGRTEAFF.

V gene TRBV2 combines with J gene TRBJ1-3, with D unclear. Germline CDR1 and CDR2: SNHLY and FYNNEI. V was cut by 3 bases and J by 0 bases, with 6 bases left in between. The CDR3 is 14 residues long. The CDR3 coding sequence is TGTGCCAGCAGTGAGGGGAGCTCTGGAAACACCATATATTTT. Translated, it gives CASSEGSSGNTIYF.

CDR3 sequence reads: CASSSNDGQAYNEQFF. In nucleotides, the CDR3 is TGTGCCAGCAGTTCCAACGACGGACAGGCCTACAATGAGCAGTTCTTC. The chain recombines TRBV6-6 with TRBJ2-1, with 7 bases fitting TRBD1. Losses at the gene ends were 4 bases for V and 2 bases for J; bases not matched to a gene: 8. CDR3 size: 16 residues. In germline, CDR1 is MNHNY, CDR2 SVGAGI (reference sequence).

The chain employs TRBV15 and TRBJ2-7; D is ambiguous. The V end lost 0 bases, the J end lost 2 bases, and 5 bases lay between the germline ends. The length of the CDR3 is 13 residues. Germline CDR1 LNHNV, CDR2 YYDKDF (reference sequence). Here the CDR3 DNA reads TGTGCCACCAGCAGAGATACGGCCTACGAGCAGTACTTC. It encodes CATSRDTAYEQYF.